The clone carrying this TCR beta chain was observed once. Stated treatment: 19 received Ad26.COV2.S at low or high dose, single or two shots; five or six received placebo; per-sample allocation not given. The investigators took samples on day 63 after the first vaccine or placebo injection. The sample comes from a study of Ad26.COV2.S vaccination and SARS-CoV-2 variants. Study in general: Sample donor was a member of the COV1001 Ad26.COV2.S trial arm.

The data were produced by immunoSEQ multiplex PCR, yet TCRdb's version contains in-frame clones alone and is incomplete. The table lists a few hundred thousand clones, 90% of them singletons. Germline V lookup: CDR1 SGHDN, CDR2 FVKESK. Trimming cost V 3 bases and J 1 base, with 6 bases left between them. The CDR3 is 13 residues long. The receptor was derived from a person aged 18 to 59 who received the Ad26.COV2.S COVID-19 vaccine or a placebo. The sample consisted of peripheral blood, taken in a trial of Ad26.COV2.S vaccine versus placebo. The chain combines TRBV14 with TRBJ2-5; D gene unclear. The CDR3: CASSHGFQETQYF. The CDR3 DNA sequence: TGTGCCAGCAGCCACGGATTCCAAGAGACCCAGTACTTC. Combining the CDR3 with reference TRBV14 and TRBJ2-5 gives the whole variable domain EAGVTQFPSHSVIEKGQTVTLRCDPISGHDNLYWYRRVMGKEIKFLLHFVKESKQDESGMPNNRFLAERTGGTYSTLKVQPAELEDSGVYFCASSHGFQETQYFGPGTRLLVL.